This T cell receptor (beta chain) was retrieved from a study of T cell changes during pregnancy in multiple sclerosis. Sequencing was performed with immunoSEQ multiplex PCR; in TCRdb, only in-frame clones are kept and a portion is missing. Altogether about 36,000 clones are present, around 90% being singletons, with the ten largest covering about 0.46%. This material consisted of CD4+ T cells from peripheral blood mononuclear cells, taken after pregnancy. The receptor was isolated from a female donor with multiple sclerosis, enrolled in a pregnancy study.

CDR3 nucleotide sequence: TGTGCCAGCAGTCGGACACTTGGGGAGACCCAGTACTTC. It specifies CASSRTLGETQYF. The genes are TRBV6-5 and TRBJ2-5; perhaps TRBD1 as D (5 bases). Germline CDR1 is MNHEY and CDR2 is SVGAGI. Trimming took off 5 bases at V and 5 bases at J, with 12 bases between the two ends. The CDR3 extends over 13 amino acids.